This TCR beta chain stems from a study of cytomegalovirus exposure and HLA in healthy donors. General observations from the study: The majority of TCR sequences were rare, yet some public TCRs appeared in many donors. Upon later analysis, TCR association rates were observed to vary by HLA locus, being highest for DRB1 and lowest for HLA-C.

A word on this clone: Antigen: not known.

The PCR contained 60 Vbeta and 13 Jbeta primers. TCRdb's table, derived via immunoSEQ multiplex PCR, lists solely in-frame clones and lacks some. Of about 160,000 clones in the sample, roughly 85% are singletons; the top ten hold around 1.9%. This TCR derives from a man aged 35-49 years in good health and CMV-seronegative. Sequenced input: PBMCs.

As DNA, the CDR3 is TGTGCCAGCAGGCTGGGACTAGCGGCCCCGGGCAATGAGCAGTTCTTC. It specifies CASRLGLAAPGNEQFF. The genes are TRBV7-2 and TRBJ2-1; 11 nucleotides align to TRBD2. CDR3 length: 16 residues. Trimming removed 6 bases from V and 6 bases from J; junction bases left unmatched: 10. Germline V CDR1 and CDR2: SGHTA, FQGNSA.